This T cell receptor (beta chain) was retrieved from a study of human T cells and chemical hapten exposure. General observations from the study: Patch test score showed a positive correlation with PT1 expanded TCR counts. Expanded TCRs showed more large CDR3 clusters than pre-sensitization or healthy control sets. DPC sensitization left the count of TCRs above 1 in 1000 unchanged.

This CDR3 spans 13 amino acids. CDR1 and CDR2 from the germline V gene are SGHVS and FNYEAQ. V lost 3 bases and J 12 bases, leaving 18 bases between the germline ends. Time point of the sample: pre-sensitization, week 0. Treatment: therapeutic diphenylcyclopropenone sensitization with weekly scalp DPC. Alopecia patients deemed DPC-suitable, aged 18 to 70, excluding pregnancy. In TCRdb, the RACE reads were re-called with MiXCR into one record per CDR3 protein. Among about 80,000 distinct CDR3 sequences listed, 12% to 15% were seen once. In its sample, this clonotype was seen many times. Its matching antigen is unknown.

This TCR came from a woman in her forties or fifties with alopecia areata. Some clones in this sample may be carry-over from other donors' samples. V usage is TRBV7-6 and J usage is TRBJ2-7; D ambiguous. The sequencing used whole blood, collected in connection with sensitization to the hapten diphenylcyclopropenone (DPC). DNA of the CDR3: TGTGCCAGCAGCTTTCTCCCCCGCCGCGGCCTGTACTTC. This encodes CASSFLPRRGLYF.